This TCR beta chain was observed in a study of chemoradiotherapy in HPV16-positive cancers. The CDR3 extends over 14 amino acids. Deletions cut 4 bases from V and 1 base from J, with 8 bases between. In germline, CDR1 is LNHDA, CDR2 SQIVND (reference sequence). This table comes from immunoSEQ multiplex PCR, and its TCRdb copy is limited to in-frame clones, with some not included. The data show some 14,000 clones, under 85% seen once. Sample acquisition took place from a patient who underwent chemoradiotherapy. The sequence came from a human donor with HPV-associated anogenital cancer. This chain uses TRBV19 with TRBJ1-5, with D possibly matching TRBD1 (5 bases). The CDR3 DNA reads as TGTGCCAGTAGTAACCGGGACAGCAATCAGCCCCAGCATTTT. The encoded protein is CASSNRDSNQPQHF.